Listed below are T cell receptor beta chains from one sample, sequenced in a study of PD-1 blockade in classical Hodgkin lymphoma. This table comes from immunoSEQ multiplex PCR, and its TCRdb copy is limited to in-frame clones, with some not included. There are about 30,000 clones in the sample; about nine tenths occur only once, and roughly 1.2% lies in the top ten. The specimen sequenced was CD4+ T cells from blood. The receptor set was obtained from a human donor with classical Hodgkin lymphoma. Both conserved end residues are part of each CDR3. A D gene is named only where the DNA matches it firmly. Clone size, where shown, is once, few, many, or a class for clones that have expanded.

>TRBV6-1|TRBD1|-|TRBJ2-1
TGTGCCAGCAGCTCCGACAGGGTCGGCAATGAGCAGTTCTTC
CASSSDRVGNEQFF
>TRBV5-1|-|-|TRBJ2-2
TGCGCCAGCAGCTTGGCCCCGAACCTGGGGGCCGGGGAGCTGTTTTTT
CASSLAPNLGAGELFF
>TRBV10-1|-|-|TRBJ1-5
TGCGCTGCCCAAGGTACCCAGTGGGGGGGCAATCAGCCCCAGCATTTT
CAAQGTQWGGNQPQHF
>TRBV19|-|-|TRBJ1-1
TGTGCCAGTAGTCCTGTCGAGATACCGAACACTGAAGCTTTCTTT
CASSPVEIPNTEAFF
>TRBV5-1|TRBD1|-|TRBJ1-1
TGCGCCAGCAGCCCGAGGCAGGGGGGTGTCACTGAAGCTTTCTTT
CASSPRQGGVTEAFF
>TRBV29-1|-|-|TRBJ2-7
TGCAGCGTTGCTCTTTCGACAGATCAATCCTACGAGCAGTACTTC
CSVALSTDQSYEQYF
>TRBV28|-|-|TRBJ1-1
TGTGCCAGCAAGTCAGGGAGTACTTTCTTT
CASKSGSTFF
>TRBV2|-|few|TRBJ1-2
TGTGCCAGCAGTGAAGAGGTAGGGGATGGCTACACCTTC
CASSEEVGDGYTF
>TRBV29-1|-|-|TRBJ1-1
TGCAGCGTTGCAGGTACTGAAGCTTTCTTT
CSVAGTEAFF
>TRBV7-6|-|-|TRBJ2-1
TGTGCCAGCAGCCCAGTCCCCCAGGACAATGAGCAGTTCTTC
CASSPVPQDNEQFF
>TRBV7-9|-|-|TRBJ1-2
TGTGCCAGCAGTCTAGACCAGGGGCCGAGCTATGGCTACACCTTC
CASSLDQGPSYGYTF
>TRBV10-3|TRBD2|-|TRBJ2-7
TGTGCCATCAGTGAGTCTGGGAGCAGGACTAGCGGGAGGGAACCTTACGAGCAGTACTTC
CAISESGSRTSGREPYEQYF
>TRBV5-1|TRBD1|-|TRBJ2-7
TGCGCCAGCAGCTGGGGGGACAGGAGCCAATACGAGCAGTACTTC
CASSWGDRSQYEQYF
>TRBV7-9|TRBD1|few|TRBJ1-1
TGTGCCAGCTCCGGGACAGGGGTTTGGACTGAAGCTTTCTTT
CASSGTGVWTEAFF
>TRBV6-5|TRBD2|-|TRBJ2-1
TGTGCCAGCAGAAGGACTAGCGGGAACTACAATGAGCAGTTCTTC
CASRRTSGNYNEQFF
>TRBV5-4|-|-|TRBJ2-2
TGTGCCAGCAGCTTGGATGGAACCGGGGAGCTGTTTTTT
CASSLDGTGELFF
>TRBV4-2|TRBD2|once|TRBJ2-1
TGTGCCAGCAGCCAAGAAGCTAGCGGGAGCCTACAAGGAGAGCAGTTCTTC
CASSQEASGSLQGEQFF
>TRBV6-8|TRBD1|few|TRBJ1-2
TGTGCCAGCCCAGTTATCCTTCCGGACAGGGGGCGGGATGGCTACACCTTC
CASPVILPDRGRDGYTF
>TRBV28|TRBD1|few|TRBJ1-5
TGTGCCAGCAGTTTTCCCGCAGGGGGGAGGGATCAGCCCCAGCATTTT
CASSFPAGGRDQPQHF
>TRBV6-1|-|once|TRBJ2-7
TGTGCCAGCAGTACCGGGACCTCATCCCACGAGCAGTACTTC
CASSTGTSSHEQYF
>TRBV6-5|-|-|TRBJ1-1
TGTGCCAGCAGTTGGGGACAGAACACTGAAGCTTTCTTT
CASSWGQNTEAFF
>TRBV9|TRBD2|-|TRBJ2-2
TGTGCCAGCAGCCCCAGGACTAGCGGGAGCACCGGGGAGCTGTTTTTT
CASSPRTSGSTGELFF
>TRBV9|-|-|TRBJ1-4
TGTGCCAGCAGCGCCCACGGGCGAAATGAAAAACTGTTTTTT
CASSAHGRNEKLFF
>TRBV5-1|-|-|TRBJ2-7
TGCGCCAGCAGCTTGGCCGGGCAAGGGGTCTCCTACGAGCAGTACTTC
CASSLAGQGVSYEQYF
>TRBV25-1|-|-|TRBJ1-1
TGTGCCAGCAGTGATTACAGGGATTATCCCGTTGAAGCTTTCTTT
CASSDYRDYPVEAFF
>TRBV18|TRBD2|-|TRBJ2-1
TGTGCCAGCTCACCACGAGCGGGAGCTTGGTCCTACAATGAGCAGTTCTTC
CASSPRAGAWSYNEQFF
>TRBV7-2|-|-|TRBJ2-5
TGTGCCAGCAGCTTAGGAAGGGGCTTGGGAGAGACCCAGTACTTC
CASSLGRGLGETQYF
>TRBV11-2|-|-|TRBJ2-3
TGTGCCAGCAGCAAGCACCGGGATACGCAGTATTTT
CASSKHRDTQYF
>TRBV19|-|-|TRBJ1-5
TGTGCCAGTAGTATTTCAGATCAGCCCCAGCATTTT
CASSISDQPQHF
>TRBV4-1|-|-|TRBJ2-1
TGCGCCAGCAGCCAAGAGGTAACCCACTCCTACAATGAGCAGTTCTTC
CASSQEVTHSYNEQFF
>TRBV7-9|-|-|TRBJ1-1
TGTGCCAGCAGCCGAGCCGGAGGTTCCCGGAACACTGAAGCTTTCTTT
CASSRAGGSRNTEAFF
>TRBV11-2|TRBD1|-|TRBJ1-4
TGTGCCAGCAGCCAGGACAGGGGGCTCCGTTTAGGGGAAAAACTGTTTTTT
CASSQDRGLRLGEKLFF
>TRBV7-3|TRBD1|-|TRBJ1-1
TGTGCCAGCAGCTTAAATTCAGGGGGTGAAGCTTTCTTT
CASSLNSGGEAFF
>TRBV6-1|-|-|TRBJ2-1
TGTGCCAGCAGTGCGTCGCCAAATGACCATCCTTGGGAGCAGTTCTTC
CASSASPNDHPWEQFF
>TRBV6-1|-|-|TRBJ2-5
TGTGCCAGCAGTGAAGCTCGATTTTACCAAGAGACCCAGTACTTC
CASSEARFYQETQYF
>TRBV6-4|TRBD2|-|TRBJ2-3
TGTGCCAGCAGCCGGACTAGCGGGAGCACAGATACGCAGTATTTT
CASSRTSGSTDTQYF
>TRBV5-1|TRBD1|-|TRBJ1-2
TGCGCCAGCAGCGGACAGGGGGCTCGTGGCTACACCTTC
CASSGQGARGYTF
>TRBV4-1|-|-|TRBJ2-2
TGCGCCAGCAGCCAAGATCAAATCAGAGGGACCGCTAACACCGGGGAGCTGTTTTTT
CASSQDQIRGTANTGELFF
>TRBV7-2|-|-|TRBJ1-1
TGTGCCAGCGGCCCGGGACCGAACACTGAAGCTTTCTTT
CASGPGPNTEAFF
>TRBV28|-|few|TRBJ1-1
TGTGCCAGCAGTCGGACATTCGCACGCACTGAAGCTTTCTTT
CASSRTFARTEAFF
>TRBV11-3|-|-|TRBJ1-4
TGTGCCAGCAGCCGAAGCCGGGACCTACCCATAGAGGGTGAAAAACTGTTTTTT
CASSRSRDLPIEGEKLFF
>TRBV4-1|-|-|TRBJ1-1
TGCGCCAGCAGCCTCGGAAGCAGGGCGAACACTGAAGCTTTCTTT
CASSLGSRANTEAFF
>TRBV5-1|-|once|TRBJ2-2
TGCGCCAGCAGCTTTAAGGACAGAAACACCGGGGAGCTGTTTTTT
CASSFKDRNTGELFF
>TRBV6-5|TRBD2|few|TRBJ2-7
TGTGCCAGCACCCGACTAGCGGGGACGTACGAGCAGTACTTC
CASTRLAGTYEQYF
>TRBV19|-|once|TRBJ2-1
TGTGCCAGTAGATCAGGTTCCCCCCTTAGGGATGAGCAGTTCTTC
CASRSGSPLRDEQFF
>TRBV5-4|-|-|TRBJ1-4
TGTGCCAGCAGCGCCCAAGGGTGGAATGAAAAACTGTTTTTT
CASSAQGWNEKLFF
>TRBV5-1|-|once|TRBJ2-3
TGCGCCAGCAGCTTGTCCGTCCAGTCAGATACGCAGTATTTT
CASSLSVQSDTQYF
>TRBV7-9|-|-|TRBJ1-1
TGTGCCAGCAGCGCGGGGCGGGGGGACACTGAAGCTTTCTTT
CASSAGRGDTEAFF
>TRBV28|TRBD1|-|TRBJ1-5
TGTGCCAGCAGAACAGGGGCCGGGGGCAATCAGCCCCAGCATTTT
CASRTGAGGNQPQHF
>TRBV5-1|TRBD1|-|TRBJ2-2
TGCGCCAGCAGCGCACCGGGACAGGGGGCATCCGGGGAGCTGTTTTTT
CASSAPGQGASGELFF
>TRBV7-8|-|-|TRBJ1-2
TGTGCCAGCAGCTTAGCGGGGGTAAACTATGGCTACACCTTC
CASSLAGVNYGYTF
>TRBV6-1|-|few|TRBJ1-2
TGTGCCAGCAGTGAAACAGGCAACGGTTACGGCTACACCTTC
CASSETGNGYGYTF
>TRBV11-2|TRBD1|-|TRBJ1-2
TGTGCCAGCAGCTTAACAGGGGGCGCCTATGGCTACACCTTC
CASSLTGGAYGYTF
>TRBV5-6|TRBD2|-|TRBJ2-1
TGTGCCAGCAGCTTGGTTGCGGGAGGCTCCTACAATGAGCAGTTCTTC
CASSLVAGGSYNEQFF
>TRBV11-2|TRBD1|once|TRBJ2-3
TGTGCCAGCAGCCCGGGACAGGCCGGGGCAGATACGCAGTATTTT
CASSPGQAGADTQYF
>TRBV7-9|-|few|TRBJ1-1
TGTGCCACTACGGACAGCCCGAACACTGAAGCTTTCTTT
CATTDSPNTEAFF
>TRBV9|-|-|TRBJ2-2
TGTGCCAGCAGCGTATGGGGTGGAAACACCGGGGAGCTGTTTTTT
CASSVWGGNTGELFF
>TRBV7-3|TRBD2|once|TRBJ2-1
TGTGCCAGCAGCCCCCAGGGCGGGGGTCACAATGAGCAGTTCTTC
CASSPQGGGHNEQFF
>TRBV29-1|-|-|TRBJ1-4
TGCAGCGTTGGGGGGGGGCTGAGTATACTTAATGAAAAACTGTTTTTT
CSVGGGLSILNEKLFF
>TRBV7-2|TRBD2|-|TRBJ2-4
TGTGCCAGCAGCTTAAGGTGGGAGGGGACGATAGCCAAAAACATTCAGTACTTC
CASSLRWEGTIAKNIQYF